Listed here are 19 T cell receptor beta chains from one sample, sequenced in a study of T cell repertoires in cytomegalovirus infection. Using its own MiXCR run on the reads, TCRdb lists one record per CDR3 protein. The sample carries some 150,000 distinct CDR3 sequences, around 20% recorded once. Sequencing was carried out using PBMCs. The origin of the receptors is a human donor in good health (CMV status not recorded). Some clones in this sample may be carry-over from other donors' samples.

This clonotype was recorded many times. The rearrangement links TRBV4-1 to TRBJ1-1, with D hard to call. The CDR3 contains 16 residues. Germline CDR1 MGHRA, CDR2 YSYEKL. Trimming took off 3 bases at V and 0 bases at J, with 14 bases between the two ends. CDR3 loop: CASSHPGWSLNTEAFF. The CDR3 DNA follows: TGCGCCAGCAGCCATCCCGGGTGGTCGTTGAACACTGAAGCTTTCTTT.

V and J are TRBV28 and TRBJ2-1, with D possibly called TRBD1 or TRBD2 (5 bases each). V was clipped by 6 bases and J by 8 bases, with 29 bases between them. The CDR3 has 18 residues. The V gene's germline CDR1 is MDHEN and CDR2 SYDVKM. CDR3 amino acids: CASRLNRDGLLERYEQFF. DNA for the CDR3: TGTGCCAGCAGGCTTAATCGGGACGGATTGTTGGAGAGATATGAGCAGTTCTTC.

The chain has TRBV6-6 and TRBJ2-1, with 10 nucleotides matching TRBD1. This CDR3 is 14 amino acids long. The V gene's germline CDR1 is MNHNY and CDR2 SVGAGI (reference sequence). The V gene end was trimmed by 6 bases and the J gene end by 7 bases; junction bases not matched to a gene: 6. CDR3 protein: CASRTRDRGNEQFF. CDR3 bases: TGTGCCAGCAGAACCCGGGACAGGGGAAATGAGCAGTTCTTC.

This clonotype has more than one count but fewer than ten. This chain joins TRBV24-1 and TRBJ1-5; D remains ambiguous. V lost 4 bases to trimming and J lost 1 base, with 10 bases between them. This CDR3 has 15 amino acids. Germline CDR1 reads KGHDR; CDR2 reads SFDVKD. CDR3 bases: TGTGCCACCAGTGACCACGGAGGGAGCAATCAGCCCCAGCATTTT. Translated, it gives CATSDHGGSNQPQHF.

This clonotype was observed at least ten times. The chain carries TRBV7-2 and TRBJ1-1; 10 bases fit TRBD1. The CDR3 sequence is 14 residues long. Germline V gene lookup returns CDR1 SGHTA and CDR2 FQGNSA. Losses at the gene ends were 5 bases for V and 11 bases for J; bases not matched to a gene: 11. Here the CDR3 reads CASSVRQGAIGAFF. The CDR3 coding sequence is TGTGCCAGCAGCGTTCGACAGGGGGCCATTGGCGCTTTCTTT.

V is TRBV3-1 and J is TRBJ1-5; D is undetermined. The length of the CDR3 is 16 residues. CDR1 is LGHDT and CDR2 is YNNKEL in the germline V gene (reference sequence). V lost 0 bases, J lost 6 bases, and 15 bases lay in between. The CDR3 loop reads CASSQDPRGLGQPQHF. CDR3 coding DNA: TGTGCCAGCAGCCAAGATCCCAGAGGGCTAGGTCAGCCCCAGCATTTT.

This clonotype was counted a few times. The chain has TRBV5-4 and TRBJ1-1, with D perhaps matching TRBD1 (5 bases). V dropped 0 bases and J dropped 5 bases, with 11 bases sitting between them. Looked up from germline, CDR1 is SGHNT and CDR2 is YYREEE (reference sequence). The CDR3 contains 14 residues. CDR3 DNA: TGTGCCAGCAGCTTGGAGGTAGGGGAGACTGAAGCTTTCTTT. Its translation: CASSLEVGETEAFF.

This chain joins TRBV5-4 and TRBJ2-3; TRBD2 matches at 9 bases. Germline CDR1 is SGHNT and CDR2 is YYREEE (reference sequence). V was pared by 4 bases and J by 3 bases, with 3 bases of the junction left unmatched. The CDR3 length is 14 residues. CDR3 bases: TGTGCCAGCAGCCAGCGGGGGGAGACAGATACGCAGTATTTT. This codes for CASSQRGETDTQYF.

This clonotype turned up a few times. V and J are TRBV28 and TRBJ2-1, with 14 bases that match TRBD2. This CDR3 contains 16 residues. Germline V gene data show CDR1 as MDHEN and CDR2 as SYDVKM. Trimming at V came to 6 bases and at J to 12 bases, leaving 13 bases not matched to a gene. CDR3 sequence: CASRLTGTSGSSGQFF. In DNA form, the CDR3 reads TGTGCCAGCAGGCTTACTGGGACTAGCGGGAGTTCGGGGCAGTTCTTC.

This clonotype was picked up many times. The chain has TRBV7-2 and TRBJ1-2; possible D gene TRBD1, 6 bases. Germline values: CDR1 SGHTA, CDR2 FQGNSA. The V end was cut by 8 bases, the J end by 5 bases, with 24 bases between. The CDR3 length is 16 residues. The CDR3 nucleotides read TGTGCCAGCCCCGAGGGGGTTTTCGGGGGAAGATATGGCTACACCTTC. Protein sequence: CASPEGVFGGRYGYTF.

Only a few counts were recorded for this clonotype. The chain recombines TRBV7-9 with TRBJ2-3; D possibly corresponds to TRBD2 (6 bases). Germline values: CDR1 SEHNR, CDR2 FQNEAQ (reference sequence). Trimming took 1 base from V and 5 from J, leaving 19 bases between them. The CDR3 has 17 amino acids. Here the CDR3 DNA reads TGTGCCAGCAGCTTAGTCCCGGGAGTGAAGAGGGAAGATACGCAGTATTTT. Translated: CASSLVPGVKREDTQYF.

The rearrangement joins TRBV12-5 to TRBJ2-1, with unresolved D. Germline CDR1 and CDR2: LGHNT and FRNRAP. V was trimmed by 5 bases and J by 8 bases, leaving 10 bases between them. The CDR3 loop spans 12 amino acids. CDR3 protein: CASGPSGDEQFF. The CDR3 bases are TGTGCTAGTGGTCCAAGTGGAGATGAGCAGTTCTTC.

This clonotype has only a few counts. The chain carries TRBV14 and TRBJ2-1, with D unresolved. Per the germline V gene, CDR1 is SGHDN and CDR2 is FVKESK. The CDR3 totals 15 residues. Trimming removed 1 base from V and 6 bases from J, with 13 bases in between. CDR3 residues: CASSQGLVGLNEQFF. The DNA for the CDR3 is TGTGCCAGCAGCCAAGGTCTAGTAGGTCTCAATGAGCAGTTCTTC.

Ten or more counts support this clonotype. This chain joins TRBV7-9 and TRBJ2-1; D is possibly TRBD1 or TRBD2 (5 bases each). From germline, CDR1 is SEHNR and CDR2 FQNEAQ (reference sequence). The CDR3 runs to 14 residues. V lost 7 bases and J lost 3, with 13 bases in between. The CDR3 protein is CASTSGTGYNEQFF. The CDR3 DNA is TGTGCCAGCACCTCGGGGACCGGCTACAATGAGCAGTTCTTC. The full variable domain, its missing parts supplied by reference TRBV7-9 and TRBJ2-1, is DTGVSQNPRHKITKRGQNVTFRCDPISEHNRLYWYRQTLGQGPEFLTYFQNEAQLEKSRLLSDRFSAERPKGSFSTLEIQRTEQGDSAMYLCASTSGTGYNEQFFGPGTRLTVL.

This chain connects TRBV28 to TRBJ1-5, with 8 positions matching TRBD1. V trimming: 5 bases; J trimming: 5 bases; junction bases outside the gene matches: 11. Germline V gene sequence: CDR1 MDHEN, CDR2 SYDVKM. This CDR3 region has 16 residues. The CDR3 DNA reads as TGTGCCAGCAGTCTTCCTAGGACAGGGATTTATCAGCCCCAGCATTTT. It is translated as CASSLPRTGIYQPQHF.

This clonotype has a count of ten or more. V is TRBV7-6 and J is TRBJ2-7; D gene ambiguous. Germline CDR1 SGHVS, CDR2 FNYEAQ. V was pared by 4 bases and J by 2 bases, with 9 bases between. CDR3 length equals 13 residues. The chain's CDR3 is CASSSELTYEQYF. DNA of the CDR3: TGTGCCAGCAGCTCAGAACTTACCTACGAGCAGTACTTC.

This rearrangement joins TRBV29-1 to TRBJ2-3; the D gene is possibly TRBD2 (6 bases). The CDR3 loop spans 13 amino acids. CDR1 SQVTM and CDR2 ANQGSEA come from the germline V gene. Trimming left V 8 bases short and J 1 base short, with 13 bases between. CDR3 bases: TGCAGCCTTAGGCGGGACCGCACAGATACGCAGTATTTT. It is translated as CSLRRDRTDTQYF.

The sample holds many counts of this clonotype. The chain links TRBV7-9 to TRBJ2-7; D is possibly TRBD1 or TRBD2 (5 bases each). This CDR3 has 20 amino acids. The germline CDR1 and CDR2 sequences are SEHNR and FQNEAQ (reference sequence). V dropped 5 bases and J dropped 0 bases, with 29 bases sitting between them. CDR3 DNA sequence: TGTGCCAGCAGCGGAGTTGGGGGAGCTCTAGACAGTCCGAGCTCCTACGAGCAGTACTTC. It codes for CASSGVGGALDSPSSYEQYF.

This rearrangement joins TRBV28 to TRBJ2-7, with TRBD1 matching 8 bases. This CDR3 is 14 amino acids long. Per germline, CDR1 MDHEN and CDR2 SYDVKM. V lost 6 bases to trimming and J lost 6 bases; unmatched junction nucleotides: 10. CDR3 bases: TGTGCCAGCAGAGAACGAGGACAGGGCGGCGAGCAGTACTTC. Encoded protein: CASRERGQGGEQYF. The full variable domain, rest sourced from reference TRBV28 and TRBJ2-7, is DVKVTQSSRYLVKRTGEKVFLECVQDMDHENMFWYRQDPGLGLRLIYFSYDVKMKEKGDIPEGYSVSREKKERFSLILESASTNQTSMYLCASRERGQGGEQYFGPGTRLTVT.